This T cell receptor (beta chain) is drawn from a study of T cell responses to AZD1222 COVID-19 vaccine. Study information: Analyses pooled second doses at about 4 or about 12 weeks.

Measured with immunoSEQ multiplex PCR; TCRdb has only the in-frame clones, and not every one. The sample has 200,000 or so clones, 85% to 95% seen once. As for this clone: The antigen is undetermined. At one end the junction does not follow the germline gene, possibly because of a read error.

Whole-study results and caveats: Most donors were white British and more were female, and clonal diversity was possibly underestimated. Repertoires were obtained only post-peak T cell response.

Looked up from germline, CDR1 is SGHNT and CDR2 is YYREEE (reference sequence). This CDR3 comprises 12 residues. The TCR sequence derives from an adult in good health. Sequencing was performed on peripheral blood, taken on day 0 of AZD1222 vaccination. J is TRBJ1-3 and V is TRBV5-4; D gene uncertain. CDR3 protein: CGWGYSGNTIYF. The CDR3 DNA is TGCGGATGGGGTTACTCTGGAAACACCATATATTTT.